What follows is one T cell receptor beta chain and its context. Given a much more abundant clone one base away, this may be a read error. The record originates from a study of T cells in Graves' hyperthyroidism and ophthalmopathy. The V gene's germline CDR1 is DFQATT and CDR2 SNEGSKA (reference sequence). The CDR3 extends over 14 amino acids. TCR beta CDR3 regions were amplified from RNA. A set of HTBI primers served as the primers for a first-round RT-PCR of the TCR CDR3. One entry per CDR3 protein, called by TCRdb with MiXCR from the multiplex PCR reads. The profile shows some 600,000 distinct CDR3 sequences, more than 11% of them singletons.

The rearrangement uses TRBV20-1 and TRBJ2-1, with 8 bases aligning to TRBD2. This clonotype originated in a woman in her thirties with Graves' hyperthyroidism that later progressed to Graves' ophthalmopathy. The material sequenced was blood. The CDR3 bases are TGCAGTGCTAGAGCGGCGGGAGGCTACAATGAGCATTTCTTC. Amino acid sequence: CSARAAGGYNEHFF.